The rows below give T cell receptor beta chains drawn from one sample of a study of T-cell reconstitution after alpha-beta-depleted transplantation in children. TCRdb re-derived calls from the PCR reads in MiXCR, one entry per CDR3 protein. The data contain 550,000 to 600,000 distinct CDR3 sequences, 23% of them singletons. Sample: PBMCs, mostly from graft donor cells, taken 360 days after TCRalphabeta/CD19-depleted stem cell transplant. The receptors originated from a boy less than two years old who had a stem cell transplant for acute myeloid leukemia, so the T cells may come from the graft donor. CDR3s include the opening cysteine and the closing phenylalanine or tryptophan. The D gene is left open where the match is weak. Rows give clone size only sometimes, using once, few, many, or a class for an expanded clone.

D gene: .
J gene: TRBJ1-1
clone size: .
V gene: TRBV21-1
CDR3 DNA: TGTGCCAGCAGCCAGCGGACCGAGAACACTGAAGCTTTCTTT
CDR3 protein: CASSQRTENTEAFF

D gene: .
J gene: TRBJ1-5
clone size: few
V gene: TRBV12-3/TRBV12-4
CDR3 DNA: TGTGCCAGCAGTTTCGGTTCAGACCAGCCCCAGCATTTT
CDR3 protein: CASSFGSDQPQHF

D gene: .
J gene: TRBJ2-2
clone size: .
V gene: TRBV6-2/TRBV6-3
CDR3 DNA: TGTGCCAGCAGTCTGCAGTGGGGGCGCGGGGAGCTGTTTTTT
CDR3 protein: CASSLQWGRGELFF

D gene: TRBD1
J gene: TRBJ2-5
clone size: .
V gene: TRBV20-1
CDR3 DNA: TGCAGTGCTAGAGGAGGGTCGGGCAGGGGGTCAGAGACCCAGTACTTC
CDR3 protein: CSARGGSGRGSETQYF

D gene: TRBD1
J gene: TRBJ2-1
clone size: .
V gene: TRBV12-3/TRBV12-4
CDR3 DNA: TGTGCCAGCAGTTTAATTCAGGGGGCGACATATGAGCAGTTCTTC
CDR3 protein: CASSLIQGATYEQFF

D gene: .
J gene: TRBJ2-4
clone size: .
V gene: TRBV7-7
CDR3 DNA: TGTGCCAGCAGCTCAACAGGGGAGGAAGCCAAAAACATTCAGTACTTC
CDR3 protein: CASSSTGEEAKNIQYF

D gene: .
J gene: TRBJ2-1
clone size: .
V gene: TRBV6-2/TRBV6-3
CDR3 DNA: TGTGCCAGCACCTCCTTAATCTCCCTCTACAATGAGCAGTTCTTC
CDR3 protein: CASTSLISLYNEQFF

D gene: TRBD2
J gene: TRBJ2-5
clone size: few
V gene: TRBV9
CDR3 DNA: TGTGCCAGCAGCGAAACTAGCGGCCAAGAGACCCAGTACTTC
CDR3 protein: CASSETSGQETQYF

D gene: .
J gene: TRBJ2-3
clone size: few
V gene: TRBV20-1
CDR3 DNA: TGCAGTGCTAGAACGGTTAGCGCCACAGATACGCAGTATTTT
CDR3 protein: CSARTVSATDTQYF

D gene: .
J gene: TRBJ2-6
clone size: .
V gene: TRBV20-1
CDR3 DNA: TGCAGTGCTAGACCCCGGTCCCTGGCTGGGGCCAACGTCCTGACTTTC
CDR3 protein: CSARPRSLAGANVLTF

D gene: .
J gene: TRBJ1-3
clone size: .
V gene: TRBV6-1
CDR3 DNA: TGTGCCAGCCTTGGACGGAGCTCTGGAAACACCATATATTTT
CDR3 protein: CASLGRSSGNTIYF

D gene: TRBD1
J gene: TRBJ1-4
clone size: .
V gene: TRBV20-1
CDR3 DNA: TGCAGTGCTAGAATCTCCGGACAGGGATTTGAAAAACTGTTTTTT
CDR3 protein: CSARISGQGFEKLFF

D gene: .
J gene: TRBJ1-2
clone size: .
V gene: TRBV29-1
CDR3 DNA: TGCAGCGCCAGGGACACTTCTAACTATGGCTACACCTTC
CDR3 protein: CSARDTSNYGYTF

D gene: .
J gene: TRBJ1-3
clone size: many
V gene: TRBV6-5
CDR3 DNA: TGTGCCAGCAGTTACTCCTCTGGAAACACCATATATTTT
CDR3 protein: CASSYSSGNTIYF

D gene: TRBD1
J gene: TRBJ1-1
clone size: .
V gene: TRBV7-9
CDR3 DNA: TGTGCCAGCAGGACACAGGGGGCGAACACTGAAGCTTTCTTT
CDR3 protein: CASRTQGANTEAFF

D gene: .
J gene: TRBJ2-7
clone size: .
V gene: TRBV12-3/TRBV12-4
CDR3 DNA: TGTGCCAGCAGCCCAGGACCGTCCTACTACGAGCAGTACTTC
CDR3 protein: CASSPGPSYYEQYF

D gene: TRBD1
J gene: TRBJ1-2
clone size: .
V gene: TRBV4-2
CDR3 DNA: TGTGCCAGCAGCCACGGGACAGGGCCGGAGGGACTCTATGGCTACACCTTC
CDR3 protein: CASSHGTGPEGLYGYTF

D gene: .
J gene: TRBJ2-5
clone size: .
V gene: TRBV5-6
CDR3 DNA: TGTGCCAGCAGCCTCAAGCTAGGGGAGACCCAGTACTTC
CDR3 protein: CASSLKLGETQYF

D gene: .
J gene: TRBJ1-2
clone size: many
V gene: TRBV12-3/TRBV12-4
CDR3 DNA: TGTGCCAGCAGTTCGGGACGGGGGTATCGCTATGGCTACACCTTC
CDR3 protein: CASSSGRGYRYGYTF

D gene: .
J gene: TRBJ1-5
clone size: many
V gene: TRBV12-3/TRBV12-4
CDR3 DNA: TGTGCCAGCAGTTTATCTGGCGGCAATCAGCCCCAGCATTTT
CDR3 protein: CASSLSGGNQPQHF

D gene: TRBD1
J gene: TRBJ2-2
clone size: few
V gene: TRBV29-1
CDR3 DNA: TGCAGCGGCCTACAGGGGGCTGGGGCCGGGGAGCTGTTTTTT
CDR3 protein: CSGLQGAGAGELFF

D gene: .
J gene: TRBJ1-6
clone size: many
V gene: TRBV12-3/TRBV12-4
CDR3 DNA: TGTGCCAGCAGCCCTGGAATCAGTGGGAATTCACCCCTCCACTTT
CDR3 protein: CASSPGISGNSPLHF

D gene: .
J gene: TRBJ2-1
clone size: many
V gene: TRBV12-3/TRBV12-4
CDR3 DNA: TGTGCCAGCAGTTTCACCCCAGGGGTCAGGAATGAGCAGTTCTTC
CDR3 protein: CASSFTPGVRNEQFF

D gene: .
J gene: TRBJ1-4
clone size: .
V gene: TRBV7-2
CDR3 DNA: TGTGCCAGCAGCTTAGGGTCGTATGGAAAACTGTTTTTT
CDR3 protein: CASSLGSYGKLFF

D gene: .
J gene: TRBJ2-2
clone size: .
V gene: TRBV7-9
CDR3 DNA: TGTGCCGGCGCCTTGACGGGGGAGCTGTTTTTT
CDR3 protein: CAGALTGELFF

D gene: .
J gene: TRBJ1-5
clone size: few
V gene: TRBV20-1
CDR3 DNA: TGCAGTGCTCGCCGGCCGGGGCGGGAGCAGCCCCAGCATTTT
CDR3 protein: CSARRPGREQPQHF

D gene: .
J gene: TRBJ2-2
clone size: many
V gene: TRBV12-3/TRBV12-4
CDR3 DNA: TGTGCCAGCAGCCGTACCACCGGGGAGCTGTTTTTT
CDR3 protein: CASSRTTGELFF

D gene: .
J gene: TRBJ2-2
clone size: many
V gene: TRBV7-2
CDR3 DNA: TGTGCCAGCAGACAAGGACTGACGAACACCGGGGAGCTGTTTTTT
CDR3 protein: CASRQGLTNTGELFF

D gene: TRBD1
J gene: TRBJ2-6
clone size: many
V gene: TRBV9
CDR3 DNA: TGTGCCAGCAGCGTTGGGACAGGGCCCATCCCTGGGGCCAACGTCCTGACTTTC
CDR3 protein: CASSVGTGPIPGANVLTF

D gene: .
J gene: TRBJ2-1
clone size: .
V gene: TRBV7-3
CDR3 DNA: TGTGCCAGCAGCTTACAGGGGGGGAGCGGCAATGAGCAGTTCTTC
CDR3 protein: CASSLQGGSGNEQFF

D gene: .
J gene: TRBJ1-6
clone size: few
V gene: TRBV6-2/TRBV6-3
CDR3 DNA: TGTGCCAGCAGTTACTCGAGCTCTCCGTTACAAACCGCGGTACATTCACCCCTCCACTTT
CDR3 protein: CASSYSSSPLQTAVHSPLHF

D gene: TRBD2
J gene: TRBJ2-3
clone size: few
V gene: TRBV7-2
CDR3 DNA: TGTGCCAGCAGCGGGGGACTAGGGGATACGCAGTATTTT
CDR3 protein: CASSGGLGDTQYF

D gene: .
J gene: TRBJ2-6
clone size: many
V gene: TRBV12-3/TRBV12-4
CDR3 DNA: TGTGCCAGCAGGTTAAGCTCTGGGGCCAACGTCCTGACTTTC
CDR3 protein: CASRLSSGANVLTF

D gene: .
J gene: TRBJ1-1
clone size: many
V gene: TRBV7-9
CDR3 DNA: TGTGCCAGCAGCCCCAAGGATCGTGATAAGACTGAAGCTTTCTTT
CDR3 protein: CASSPKDRDKTEAFF

D gene: .
J gene: TRBJ2-1
clone size: .
V gene: TRBV5-6
CDR3 DNA: TGTGCCAGCACCTTTACTAGAGGGTATGAGCAGTTCTTC
CDR3 protein: CASTFTRGYEQFF

D gene: .
J gene: TRBJ1-2
clone size: .
V gene: TRBV14
CDR3 DNA: TGTGCCAGCAGCCAAGTGGGAGGGGTCCTATATGGCTACACCTTC
CDR3 protein: CASSQVGGVLYGYTF

D gene: .
J gene: TRBJ1-2
clone size: many
V gene: TRBV29-1
CDR3 DNA: TGCAGCGCTAAATACGGGACTCTCAGAGGCTATGGCTACACCTTC
CDR3 protein: CSAKYGTLRGYGYTF

D gene: TRBD1
J gene: TRBJ2-5
clone size: few
V gene: TRBV7-3
CDR3 DNA: TGTGCGTTGCATCGGACAGGGAGAGGCCAAGAGACCCAGTACTTC
CDR3 protein: CALHRTGRGQETQYF

D gene: .
J gene: TRBJ2-3
clone size: many
V gene: TRBV12-3/TRBV12-4
CDR3 DNA: TGTGCCAGCAGTCGAACCCCGAAGCAGTATTTT
CDR3 protein: CASSRTPKQYF

D gene: .
J gene: TRBJ2-1
clone size: .
V gene: TRBV5-6
CDR3 DNA: TGTGCCAGCAGCGTTAGCCTGGACGATGAGCAGTTCTTC
CDR3 protein: CASSVSLDDEQFF